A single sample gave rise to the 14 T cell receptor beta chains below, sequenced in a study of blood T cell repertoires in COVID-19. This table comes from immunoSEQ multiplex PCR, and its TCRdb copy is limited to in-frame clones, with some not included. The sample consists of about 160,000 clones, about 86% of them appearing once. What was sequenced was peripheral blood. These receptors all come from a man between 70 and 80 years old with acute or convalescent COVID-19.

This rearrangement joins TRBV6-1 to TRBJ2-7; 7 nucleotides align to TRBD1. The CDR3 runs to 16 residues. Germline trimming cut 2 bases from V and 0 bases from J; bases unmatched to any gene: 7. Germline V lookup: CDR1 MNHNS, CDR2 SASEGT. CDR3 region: CASSEWNRGSSYEQYF. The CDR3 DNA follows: TGTGCCAGCAGTGAATGGAACAGGGGCAGCTCCTACGAGCAGTACTTC.

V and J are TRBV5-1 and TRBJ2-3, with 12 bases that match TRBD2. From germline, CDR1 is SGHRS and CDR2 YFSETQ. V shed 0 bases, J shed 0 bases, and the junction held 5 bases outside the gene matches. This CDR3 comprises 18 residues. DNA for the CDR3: TGCGCCAGCAGCTTGGGACTAGCGGGAGTCCGTAGCACAGATACGCAGTATTTT. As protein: CASSLGLAGVRSTDTQYF.

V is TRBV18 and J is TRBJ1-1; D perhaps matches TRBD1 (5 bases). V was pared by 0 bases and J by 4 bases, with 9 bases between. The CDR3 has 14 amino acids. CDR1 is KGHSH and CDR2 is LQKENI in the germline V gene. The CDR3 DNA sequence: TGTGCCAGCTCACCACCAGGGCAGGGCACTGAAGCTTTCTTT. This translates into CASSPPGQGTEAFF.

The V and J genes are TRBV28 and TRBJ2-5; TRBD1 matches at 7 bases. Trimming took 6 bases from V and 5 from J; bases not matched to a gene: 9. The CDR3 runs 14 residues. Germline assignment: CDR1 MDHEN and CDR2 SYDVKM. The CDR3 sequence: CASSSDRVSETQYF. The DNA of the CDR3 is TGTGCCAGCAGCTCAGACAGGGTCTCTGAGACCCAGTACTTC.

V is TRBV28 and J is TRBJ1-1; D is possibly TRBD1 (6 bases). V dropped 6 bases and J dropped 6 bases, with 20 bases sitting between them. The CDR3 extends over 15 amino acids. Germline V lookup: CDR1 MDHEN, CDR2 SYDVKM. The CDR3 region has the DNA TGTGCCAGCAGATCTCCGGGACATCCGCACGCTGAAGCTTTCTTT. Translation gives CASRSPGHPHAEAFF.

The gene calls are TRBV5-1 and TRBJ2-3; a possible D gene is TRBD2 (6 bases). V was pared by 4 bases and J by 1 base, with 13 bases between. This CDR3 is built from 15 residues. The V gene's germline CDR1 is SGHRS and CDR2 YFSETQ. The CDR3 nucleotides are TGCGCCAGCAGCCCCGGGAGTAGGGGCACAGATACGCAGTATTTT. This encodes CASSPGSRGTDTQYF.

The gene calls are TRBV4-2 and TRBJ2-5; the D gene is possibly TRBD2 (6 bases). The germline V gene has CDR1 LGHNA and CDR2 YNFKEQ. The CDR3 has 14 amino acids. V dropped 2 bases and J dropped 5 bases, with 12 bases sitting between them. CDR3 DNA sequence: TGTGCCAGCAGCCAAAACGGGGGAGCGGAGACCCAGTACTTC. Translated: CASSQNGGAETQYF.

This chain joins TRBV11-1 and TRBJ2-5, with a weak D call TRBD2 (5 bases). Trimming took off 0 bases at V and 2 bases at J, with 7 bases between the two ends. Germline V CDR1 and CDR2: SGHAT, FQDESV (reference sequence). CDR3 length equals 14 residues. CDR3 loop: CASSLAGAQETQYF. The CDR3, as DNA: TGTGCCAGCAGCTTAGCGGGAGCACAAGAGACCCAGTACTTC.

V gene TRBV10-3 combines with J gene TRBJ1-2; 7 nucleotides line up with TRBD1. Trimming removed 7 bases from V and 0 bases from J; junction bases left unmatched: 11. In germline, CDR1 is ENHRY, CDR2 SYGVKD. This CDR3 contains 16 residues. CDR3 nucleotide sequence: TGTGCCATCAACGCCGTTGGGACAGACACTAACTATGGCTACACCTTC. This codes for CAINAVGTDTNYGYTF.

In DNA form, the CDR3 reads TGCAGTGCTAGTTTAGTCTACAATGAGCAGTTCTTC. The encoded protein is CSASLVYNEQFF. V gene TRBV20-1 combines with J gene TRBJ2-1; D is uncertain. The CDR3 spans 12 residues. From germline, CDR1 is DFQATT and CDR2 SNEGSKA (reference sequence). The V gene lost 3 bases and the J gene lost 3 bases, with 6 bases spanning the gap.

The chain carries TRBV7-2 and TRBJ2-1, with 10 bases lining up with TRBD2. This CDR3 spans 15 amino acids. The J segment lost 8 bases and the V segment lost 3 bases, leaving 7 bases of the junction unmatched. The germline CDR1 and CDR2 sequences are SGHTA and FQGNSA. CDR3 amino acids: CASSFLAGEVDEQFF. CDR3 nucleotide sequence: TGTGCCAGCAGCTTTCTAGCGGGAGAAGTGGATGAGCAGTTCTTC.

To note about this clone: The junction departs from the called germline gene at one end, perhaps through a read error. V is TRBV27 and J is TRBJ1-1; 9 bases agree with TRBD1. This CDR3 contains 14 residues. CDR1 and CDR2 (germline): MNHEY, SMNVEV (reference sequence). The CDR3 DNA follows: TGTGCCAGCAGACAGGGGGCGCTGAAGACTGAAGCTTTCTTT. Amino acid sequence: CASRQGALKTEAFF.

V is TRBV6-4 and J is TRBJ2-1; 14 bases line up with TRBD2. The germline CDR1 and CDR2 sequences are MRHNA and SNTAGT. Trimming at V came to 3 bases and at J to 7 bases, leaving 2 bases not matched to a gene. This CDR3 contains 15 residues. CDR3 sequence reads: CASSEGTSGSNEQFF. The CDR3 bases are TGTGCCAGCAGTGAAGGGACTAGCGGGAGTAATGAGCAGTTCTTC.

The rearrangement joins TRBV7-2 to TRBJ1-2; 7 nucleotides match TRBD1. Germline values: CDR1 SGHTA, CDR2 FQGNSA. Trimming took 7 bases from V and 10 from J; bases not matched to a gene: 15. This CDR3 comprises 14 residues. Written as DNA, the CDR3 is TGTGCCAGCACCCAGTCCCGGGGTGAGGGGGCCTACACCTTC. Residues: CASTQSRGEGAYTF.